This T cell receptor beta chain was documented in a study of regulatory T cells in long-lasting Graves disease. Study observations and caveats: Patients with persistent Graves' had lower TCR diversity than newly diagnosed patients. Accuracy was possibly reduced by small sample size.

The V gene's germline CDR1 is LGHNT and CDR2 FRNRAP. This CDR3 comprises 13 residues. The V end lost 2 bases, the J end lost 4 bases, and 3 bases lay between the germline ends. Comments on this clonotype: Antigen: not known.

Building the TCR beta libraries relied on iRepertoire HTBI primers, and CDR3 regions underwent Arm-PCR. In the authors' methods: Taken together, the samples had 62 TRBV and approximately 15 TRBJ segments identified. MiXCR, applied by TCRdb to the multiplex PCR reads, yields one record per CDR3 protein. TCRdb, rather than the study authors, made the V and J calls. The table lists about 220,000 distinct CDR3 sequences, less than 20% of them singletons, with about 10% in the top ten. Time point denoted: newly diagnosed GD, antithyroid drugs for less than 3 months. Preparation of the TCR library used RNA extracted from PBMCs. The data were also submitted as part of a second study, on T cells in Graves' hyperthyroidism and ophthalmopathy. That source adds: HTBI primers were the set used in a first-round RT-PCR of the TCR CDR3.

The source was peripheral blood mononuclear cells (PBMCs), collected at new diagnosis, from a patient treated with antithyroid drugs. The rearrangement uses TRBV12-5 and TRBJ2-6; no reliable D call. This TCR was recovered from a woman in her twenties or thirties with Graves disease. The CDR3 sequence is CASGLSGANVLTF. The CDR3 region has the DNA TGTGCTAGTGGTTTGTCAGGGGCCAACGTCCTGACTTTC.